This is a list of T cell receptor beta chains from one sample in a study of beta chain features in type 1 diabetes. The table came from immunoSEQ multiplex PCR; TCRdb's copy has only in-frame clones and leaves some out. Of 200,000 to 300,000 clones listed, about 20% are singletons. The source material was naive CD4+ T cells from blood. Receptor source: a woman between 40 and 50 years old with type 1 diabetes. Both conserved end residues are part of each CDR3. The D gene is left open where the match is weak. Clone size is stated in some rows and not others, as once, few, many or a class when expanded.

V,size,J,D,CDR3,DNA
TRBV29-1,-,TRBJ2-1,TRBD1,CSAGQGVSNEQFF,TGCAGCGCCGGACAGGGGGTTAGCAATGAGCAGTTCTTC
TRBV5-1,-,TRBJ2-7,-,CASSPQQEPYEQYF,TGCGCCAGCAGCCCCCAACAGGAGCCCTACGAGCAGTACTTC
TRBV7-2,-,TRBJ1-5,TRBD1,CASSAHLQGPEPQHF,TGTGCCAGCAGCGCGCACTTACAGGGGCCGGAGCCCCAGCATTTT
TRBV4-3,-,TRBJ2-3,-,CASSQAGEGDTQYF,TGCGCCAGCAGCCAAGCGGGAGAGGGAGATACGCAGTATTTT
TRBV7-6,-,TRBJ2-7,-,CASSFREGGEQYF,TGTGCCAGCAGCTTCAGGGAAGGGGGCGAGCAGTACTTC
TRBV2,-,TRBJ1-2,-,CASSSQGGGYTF,TGTGCCAGCAGCTCACAGGGTGGCGGCTACACCTTC
TRBV30,-,TRBJ1-1,-,CAWTQGSSEAFF,TGTGCCTGGACGCAGGGGTCGAGTGAAGCTTTCTTT
TRBV13,-,TRBJ2-3,TRBD1,CASSSQGAKDTQYF,TGTGCCAGCAGCTCACAGGGGGCCAAAGATACGCAGTATTTT
TRBV4-3,few,TRBJ2-7,-,CASSQGPRAYEQYF,TGCGCCAGCAGCCAAGGGCCTAGAGCCTACGAGCAGTACTTC
TRBV2,-,TRBJ2-1,TRBD2,CASSGGLAKNEQFF,TGTGCCAGCAGTGGGGGACTAGCTAAAAATGAGCAGTTCTTC
TRBV5-4,few,TRBJ1-1,-,CASSLQGYDYAFF,TGTGCCAGCAGCTTACAGGGATATGACTACGCTTTCTTT
TRBV29-1,few,TRBJ2-5,TRBD1,CSASKTGAETQYF,TGCAGCGCCTCCAAGACAGGGGCAGAGACCCAGTACTTC
TRBV4-1,-,TRBJ1-1,TRBD1,CASSQGGTGGPGTEAFF,TGCGCCAGCAGCCAAGGAGGGACAGGGGGTCCTGGGACTGAAGCTTTCTTT
TRBV9,-,TRBJ2-2,-,CASSYRGGELFF,TGTGCCAGCAGCTATAGGGGCGGGGAGCTGTTTTTT
TRBV7-2,few,TRBJ2-7,TRBD1,CASSSTGGRDEQYF,TGTGCCAGCAGCTCGACAGGGGGCCGGGACGAGCAGTACTTC
TRBV7-9,-,TRBJ1-1,TRBD1,CASTGTANTEAFF,TGTGCCAGCACCGGGACAGCGAACACTGAAGCTTTCTTT
TRBV28,-,TRBJ2-7,TRBD1,CASSGTGTGLAEQYF,TGTGCCAGCAGTGGGACCGGGACAGGGCTCGCCGAGCAGTACTTC
TRBV5-1,-,TRBJ1-5,-,CASSLLGQQDQPQHF,TGCGCCAGCAGCTTGTTAGGACAACAGGATCAGCCCCAGCATTTT
TRBV7-9,-,TRBJ2-7,-,CASSSLSSYEQYF,TGTGCCAGCAGCTCCCTAAGCTCCTACGAGCAGTACTTC
TRBV9,-,TRBJ2-7,TRBD2,CASSPRTSGGYEQYF,TGTGCCAGCAGCCCCCGGACTAGCGGGGGCTACGAGCAGTACTTC
TRBV20-1,-,TRBJ1-5,-,CSLGGQPQHF,TGCAGCCTAGGAGGCCAGCCCCAGCATTTT
TRBV6-6,few,TRBJ1-6,TRBD1,CASLTGNNSPLHF,TGTGCCAGCCTGACAGGGAATAATTCACCCCTCCACTTT
TRBV5-1,few,TRBJ1-1,-,CASSFNRNTEAFF,TGCGCCAGCAGCTTTAACAGGAACACTGAAGCTTTCTTT
TRBV29-1,-,TRBJ2-5,-,CSVERVIQETQYF,TGCAGCGTTGAACGGGTGATCCAAGAGACCCAGTACTTC
TRBV5-6,few,TRBJ1-2,-,CASSLGRAGGYTF,TGTGCCAGCAGCTTGGGCAGGGCGGGAGGCTACACCTTC
TRBV5-1,-,TRBJ1-2,-,CASSFGSGGSDGYTF,TGCGCCAGCAGCTTCGGAAGTGGCGGGTCGGATGGCTACACCTTC
TRBV28,-,TRBJ1-5,-,CASSFSSQGMKPQHF,TGTGCCAGCAGTTTTAGTTCGCAGGGAATGAAGCCCCAGCATTTT
TRBV7-9,-,TRBJ2-1,TRBD1,CASSFIQGENNEQFF,TGTGCCAGCAGCTTCATCCAGGGGGAGAACAATGAGCAGTTCTTC
TRBV9,-,TRBJ2-7,-,CASSVDQGSHEQYF,TGTGCCAGCAGCGTAGACCAGGGTTCCCACGAGCAGTACTTC
TRBV9,-,TRBJ1-4,-,CASSVEPGKLFF,TGTGCCAGCAGCGTAGAACCGGGTAAACTGTTTTTT
TRBV11-2,-,TRBJ2-5,-,CASSSDVQGETQYF,TGTGCCAGCAGCTCGGACGTCCAGGGAGAGACCCAGTACTTC